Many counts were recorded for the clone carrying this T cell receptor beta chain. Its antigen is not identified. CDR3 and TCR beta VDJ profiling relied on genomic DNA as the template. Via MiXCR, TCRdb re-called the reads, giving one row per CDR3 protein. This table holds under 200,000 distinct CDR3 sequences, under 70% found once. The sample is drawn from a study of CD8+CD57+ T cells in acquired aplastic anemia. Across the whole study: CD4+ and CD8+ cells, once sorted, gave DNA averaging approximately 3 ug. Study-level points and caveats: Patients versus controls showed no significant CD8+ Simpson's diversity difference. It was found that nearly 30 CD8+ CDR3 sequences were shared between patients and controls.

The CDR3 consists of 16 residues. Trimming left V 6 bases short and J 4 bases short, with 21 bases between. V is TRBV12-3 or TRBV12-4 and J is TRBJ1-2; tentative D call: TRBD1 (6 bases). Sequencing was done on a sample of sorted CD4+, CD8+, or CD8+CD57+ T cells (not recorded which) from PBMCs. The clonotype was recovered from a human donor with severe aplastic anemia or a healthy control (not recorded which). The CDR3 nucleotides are TGTGCCAGCAGCCTTACAGTCGGGGGACAAACCTATGGCTACACCTTC. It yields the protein CASSLTVGGQTYGYTF.